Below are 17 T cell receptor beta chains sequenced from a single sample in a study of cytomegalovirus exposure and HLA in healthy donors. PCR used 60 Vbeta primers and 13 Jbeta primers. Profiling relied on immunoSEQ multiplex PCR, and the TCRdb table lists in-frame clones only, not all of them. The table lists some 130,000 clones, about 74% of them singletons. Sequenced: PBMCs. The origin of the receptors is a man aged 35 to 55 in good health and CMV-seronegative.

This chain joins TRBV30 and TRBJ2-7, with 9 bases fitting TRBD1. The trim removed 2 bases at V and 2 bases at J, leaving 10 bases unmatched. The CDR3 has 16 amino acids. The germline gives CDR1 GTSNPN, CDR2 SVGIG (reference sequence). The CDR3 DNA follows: TGTGCCTGGAGTCCGAAACCGGGACAGGGTGCCTACGAGCAGTACTTC. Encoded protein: CAWSPKPGQGAYEQYF.

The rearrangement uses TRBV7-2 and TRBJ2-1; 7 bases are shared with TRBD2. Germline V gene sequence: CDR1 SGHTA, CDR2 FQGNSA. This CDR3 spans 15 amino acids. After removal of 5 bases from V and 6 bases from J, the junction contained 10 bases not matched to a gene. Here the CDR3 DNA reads TGTGCCAGCAGCACCCGGACTAGGAGTCTCAATGAGCAGTTCTTC. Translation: CASSTRTRSLNEQFF.

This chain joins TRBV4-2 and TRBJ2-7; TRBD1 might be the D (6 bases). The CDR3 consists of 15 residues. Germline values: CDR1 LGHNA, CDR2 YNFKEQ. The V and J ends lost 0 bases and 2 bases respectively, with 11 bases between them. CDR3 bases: TGTGCCAGCAGCCAAGAGGCACAGGGAACCTACGAGCAGTACTTC. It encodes CASSQEAQGTYEQYF.

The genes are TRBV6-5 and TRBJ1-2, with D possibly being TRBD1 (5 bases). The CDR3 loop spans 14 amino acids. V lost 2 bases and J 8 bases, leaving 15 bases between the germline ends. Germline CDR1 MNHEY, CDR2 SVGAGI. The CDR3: CASSYVGGASGYTF. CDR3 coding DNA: TGTGCCAGCAGTTACGTCGGGGGTGCAAGCGGCTACACCTTC.

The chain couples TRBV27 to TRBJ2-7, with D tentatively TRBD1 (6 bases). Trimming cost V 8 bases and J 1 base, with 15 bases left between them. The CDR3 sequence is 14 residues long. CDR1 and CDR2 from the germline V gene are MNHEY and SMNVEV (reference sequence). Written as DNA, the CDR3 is TGTGCCAGCGGAGAACAGGGTCGTTCCTACGAGCAGTACTTC. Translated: CASGEQGRSYEQYF.

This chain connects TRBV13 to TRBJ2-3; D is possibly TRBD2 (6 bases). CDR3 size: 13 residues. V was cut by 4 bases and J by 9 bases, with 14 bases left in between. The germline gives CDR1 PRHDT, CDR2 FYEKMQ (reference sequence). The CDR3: CASSSYRRATQYF. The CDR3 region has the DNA TGTGCCAGCAGCTCATATAGGAGGGCCACGCAGTATTTT.

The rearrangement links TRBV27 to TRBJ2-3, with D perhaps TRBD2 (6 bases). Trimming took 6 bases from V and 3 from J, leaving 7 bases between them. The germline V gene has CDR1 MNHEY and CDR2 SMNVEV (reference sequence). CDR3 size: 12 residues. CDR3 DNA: TGTGCCAGCAGGGGGAGGACAGATACGCAGTATTTT. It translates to CASRGRTDTQYF.

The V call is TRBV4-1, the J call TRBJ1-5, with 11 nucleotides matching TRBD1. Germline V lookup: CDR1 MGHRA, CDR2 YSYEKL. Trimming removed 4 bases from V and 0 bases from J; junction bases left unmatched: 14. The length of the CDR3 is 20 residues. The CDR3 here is CASSLVPPGQGGDSNQPQHF. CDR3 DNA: TGCGCCAGCAGCCTCGTCCCTCCGGGACAGGGGGGAGATAGCAATCAGCCCCAGCATTTT.

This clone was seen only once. The chain's CDR3 is CASSLGTGAGSPLHF. The CDR3 DNA is TGCGCCAGCAGCTTGGGGACAGGGGCAGGATCACCCCTCCACTTT. The rearrangement joins TRBV5-1 to TRBJ1-6, with 9 bases identical to TRBD1. This CDR3 is 15 amino acids long. After removal of 0 bases from V and 10 bases from J, the junction contained 5 bases not matched to a gene. Germline V gene lookup returns CDR1 SGHRS and CDR2 YFSETQ.

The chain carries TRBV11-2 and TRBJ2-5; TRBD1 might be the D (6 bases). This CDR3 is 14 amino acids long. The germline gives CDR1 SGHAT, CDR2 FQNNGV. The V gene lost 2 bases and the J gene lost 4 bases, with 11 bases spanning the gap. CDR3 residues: CASSLSSRGETQYF. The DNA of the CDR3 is TGTGCCAGCAGCTTATCCAGCAGGGGAGAGACCCAGTACTTC.

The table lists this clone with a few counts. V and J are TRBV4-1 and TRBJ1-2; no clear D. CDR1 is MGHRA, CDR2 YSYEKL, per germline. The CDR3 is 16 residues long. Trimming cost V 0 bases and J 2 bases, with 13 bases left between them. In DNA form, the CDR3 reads TGCGCCAGCAGCCAAGATCAAGAACATTTAAACTATGGCTACACCTTC. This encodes CASSQDQEHLNYGYTF.

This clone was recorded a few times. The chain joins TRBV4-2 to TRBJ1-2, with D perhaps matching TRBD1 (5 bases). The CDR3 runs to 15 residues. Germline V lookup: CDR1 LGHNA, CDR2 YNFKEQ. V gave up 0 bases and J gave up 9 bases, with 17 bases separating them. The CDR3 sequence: CASSQDFWVQGSYTF. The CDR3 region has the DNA TGTGCCAGCAGCCAAGATTTTTGGGTGCAGGGAAGCTACACCTTC.

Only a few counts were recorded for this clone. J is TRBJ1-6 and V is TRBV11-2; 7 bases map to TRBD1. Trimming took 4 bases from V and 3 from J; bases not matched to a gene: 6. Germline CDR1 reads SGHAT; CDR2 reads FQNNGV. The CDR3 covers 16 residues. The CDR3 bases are TGTGCCAGCAGCTCGAGAAGGACAGGCTATAATTCACCCCTCCACTTT. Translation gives CASSSRRTGYNSPLHF. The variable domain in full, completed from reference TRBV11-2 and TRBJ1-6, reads EAGVAQSPRYKIIEKRQSVAFWCNPISGHATLYWYQQILGQGPKLLIQFQNNGVVDDSQLPKDRFSAERLKGVDSTLKIQPAKLEDSAVYLCASSSRRTGYNSPLHFGNGTRLTVT.

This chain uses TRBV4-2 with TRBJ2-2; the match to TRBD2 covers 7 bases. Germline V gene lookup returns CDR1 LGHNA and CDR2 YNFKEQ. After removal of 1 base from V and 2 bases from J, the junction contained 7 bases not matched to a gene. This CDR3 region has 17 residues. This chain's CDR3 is CASSQGAGLYNTGELFF. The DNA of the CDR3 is TGTGCCAGCAGCCAAGGAGCGGGGCTATATAACACCGGGGAGCTGTTTTTT.

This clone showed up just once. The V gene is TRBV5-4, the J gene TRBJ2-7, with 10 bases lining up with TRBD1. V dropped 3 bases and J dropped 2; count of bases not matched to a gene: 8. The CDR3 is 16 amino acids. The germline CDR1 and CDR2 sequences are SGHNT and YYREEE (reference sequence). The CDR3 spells CASSSWTGGTPYEQYF. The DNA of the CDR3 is TGTGCCAGCAGCTCCTGGACAGGGGGAACCCCCTACGAGCAGTACTTC.

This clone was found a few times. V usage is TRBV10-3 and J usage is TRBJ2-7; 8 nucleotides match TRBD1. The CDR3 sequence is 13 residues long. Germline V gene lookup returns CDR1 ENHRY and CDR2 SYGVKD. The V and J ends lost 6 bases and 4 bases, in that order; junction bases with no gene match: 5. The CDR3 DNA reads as TGTGCCATCAGCGGACAGGGTGGGTACGAGCAGTACTTC. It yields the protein CAISGQGGYEQYF.

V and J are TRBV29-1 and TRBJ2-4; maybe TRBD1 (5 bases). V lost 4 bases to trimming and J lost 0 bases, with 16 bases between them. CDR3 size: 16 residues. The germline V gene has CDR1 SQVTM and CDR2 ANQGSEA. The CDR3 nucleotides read TGCAGCGTTGGGATGGGGCCCGTTAGAGCCAAAAACATTCAGTACTTC. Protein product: CSVGMGPVRAKNIQYF.